These T cell receptor beta chains were read from a single sample in a study of T cells in Graves' hyperthyroidism and ophthalmopathy. A single record per CDR3 protein comes from TCRdb applying MiXCR to the multiplex PCR reads. The data hold over 550,000 distinct CDR3 sequences, with 16% observed a single time. Sequenced material: blood. The receptors derive from a young woman with Graves' hyperthyroidism. CDR3s include the opening cysteine and the closing phenylalanine or tryptophan. The D gene is left open where the match is weak. Some rows have no size entry. The others give once, few or many, or a class for an expanded clone.

13	TRBV12-3/TRBV12-4	many	TRBD1	TRBJ1-1	CASRGGTATEAFF	TGTGCCAGCAGGGGGGGGACAGCCACTGAAGCTTTCTTT
16	TRBV15	NA	NA	TRBJ1-4	CATSILGRSQIGKLFF	TGTGCCACCAGCATTCTTGGGCGGTCCCAGATTGGAAAACTGTTTTTT
12	TRBV29-1	few	NA	TRBJ2-5	CSVAQGGETQYF	TGCAGCGTTGCACAGGGAGGCGAGACCCAGTACTTC
13	TRBV6-2/TRBV6-3	NA	NA	TRBJ1-1	CASSYKWGAEAFF	TGTGCCAGCAGTTATAAATGGGGCGCTGAAGCTTTCTTT
15	TRBV7-9	many	TRBD1	TRBJ2-1	CASSPGQGSYNEQFF	TGTGCCAGCAGCCCGGGACAGGGGTCCTACAATGAGCAGTTCTTC
21	TRBV4-1	NA	TRBD2	TRBJ2-3	CASSQVRVWGTSGILTDTQYF	TGCGCCAGCAGCCAAGTACGGGTTTGGGGGACTAGCGGGATACTCACAGATACGCAGTATTTT
14	TRBV19	NA	TRBD1	TRBJ2-2	CASSHLWDSGELFF	TGTGCCAGTAGTCACCTTTGGGACAGCGGGGAGCTGTTTTTT
15	TRBV27	many	NA	TRBJ1-1	CASSQLDTPNTEAFF	TGTGCCAGCAGCCAGCTGGACACCCCGAACACTGAAGCTTTCTTT
17	TRBV7-8	few	TRBD2	TRBJ2-1	CASTGGRALDSYNEQFF	TGTGCCAGCACTGGCGGGAGGGCCCTCGACTCCTACAATGAGCAGTTCTTC
17	TRBV3-1	many	TRBD1	TRBJ2-3	CASSQYTGAISTDTQYF	TGTGCCAGCAGCCAGTATACAGGGGCGATAAGCACAGATACGCAGTATTTT
14	TRBV3-1	NA	NA	TRBJ1-2	CASSQETAFYGYTF	TGTGCCAGCAGCCAAGAGACAGCGTTCTATGGCTACACCTTC
14	TRBV10-3	many	TRBD1	TRBJ1-1	CAISVDRENTEAFF	TGTGCCATCAGTGTCGACAGGGAGAACACTGAAGCTTTCTTT
18	TRBV6-2/TRBV6-3	NA	TRBD1	TRBJ1-6	CASSYDRGARWSNSPLHF	TGTGCCAGCAGTTACGACAGGGGCGCCCGGTGGAGTAATTCACCCCTCCACTTT
14	TRBV2	many	NA	TRBJ1-1	CASEYRGANTEAFF	TGTGCCAGCGAATATAGGGGAGCGAACACTGAAGCTTTCTTT
14	TRBV7-2	many	TRBD1	TRBJ1-2	CASSLAAGGHGYTF	TGTGCCAGCAGCTTAGCGGCAGGGGGTCATGGCTACACCTTC
14	TRBV30	many	NA	TRBJ2-1	CAWSVRGSYNEQFF	TGTGCCTGGAGTGTCCGGGGTTCCTACAATGAGCAGTTCTTC
16	TRBV3-1	few	NA	TRBJ2-3	CASSQFNGVGTDTQYF	TGTGCCAGCAGCCAATTTAACGGGGTGGGCACAGATACGCAGTATTTT
15	TRBV20-1	NA	NA	TRBJ2-1	CSASKAGSRYNEQFF	TGCAGTGCTAGTAAGGCGGGTTCCCGTTACAATGAGCAGTTCTTC
15	TRBV3-1	few	NA	TRBJ2-5	CASSQDNIGLETQYF	TGTGCCAGCAGCCAAGATAATATCGGGTTGGAGACCCAGTACTTC
15	TRBV12-3/TRBV12-4	many	TRBD1	TRBJ1-1	CASTLDGTANTEAFF	TGTGCCAGCACCCTAGATGGGACAGCGAACACTGAAGCTTTCTTT
15	TRBV27	many	TRBD2	TRBJ2-7	CASRTLAGDTYEQYF	TGTGCCAGCAGAACGCTAGCGGGAGATACGTACGAGCAGTACTTC
15	TRBV7-3	many	NA	TRBJ2-5	CASSLIPGEQETQYF	TGTGCCAGCAGCTTAATCCCCGGAGAACAAGAGACCCAGTACTTC
16	TRBV7-8	many	TRBD1	TRBJ2-1	CASSERQGAPGNEQFF	TGTGCCAGCAGCGAAAGACAGGGGGCGCCGGGTAATGAGCAGTTCTTC
9	TRBV28	few	NA	TRBJ2-5	CTGGQPKYF	TGTACGGGGGGACAGCCGAAGTACTTC
13	TRBV20-1	many	NA	TRBJ1-5	CSARRGFEQPQHF	TGCAGTGCTAGGCGGGGGTTTGAACAGCCCCAGCATTTT
14	TRBV27	many	NA	TRBJ2-1	CASSLAGPYNEQFF	TGTGCCAGCAGTTTGGCGGGGCCGTACAATGAGCAGTTCTTC
14	TRBV12-3/TRBV12-4	NA	NA	TRBJ1-4	CASRRANHGEKLFF	TGTGCCAGCAGGCGGGCTAATCACGGTGAAAAACTGTTTTTT
14	TRBV6-2/TRBV6-3	NA	NA	TRBJ2-7	CASSYSPGHYEQYF	TGTGCCAGCAGTTACTCTCCAGGGCACTACGAGCAGTACTTC
14	TRBV20-1	NA	NA	TRBJ2-2	CSAGLGGNTGELFF	TGCAGTGCTGGGCTCGGTGGTAACACCGGGGAGCTGTTTTTT
14	TRBV28	NA	NA	TRBJ1-3	CASSPGAKGGTIYF	TGTGCCAGCAGTCCCGGGGCAAAAGGGGGTACCATATATTTT
16	TRBV6-6	NA	TRBD1	TRBJ2-2	CASSYSPGQGTGELFF	TGTGCCAGCAGTTACTCACCGGGACAGGGGACCGGGGAGCTGTTTTTT
14	TRBV3-1	few	NA	TRBJ2-3	CASSATISTDTQYF	TGTGCCAGCAGCGCGACTATAAGCACAGATACGCAGTATTTT
15	TRBV7-2	many	TRBD1	TRBJ2-5	CASSLGDRTQETQYF	TGTGCCAGCAGCTTAGGGGACAGGACCCAAGAGACCCAGTACTTC
13	TRBV12-3/TRBV12-4	many	NA	TRBJ2-7	CASSLAGGTAPHF	TGTGCCAGCAGTTTAGCGGGGGGGACAGCCCCGCACTTC
14	TRBV12-3/TRBV12-4	few	NA	TRBJ2-1	CASGPRTGRGEQFF	TGTGCCAGCGGCCCAAGGACAGGGAGGGGCGAGCAGTTCTTC
15	TRBV6-1	NA	NA	TRBJ1-1	CASSELPGKNTEAFF	TGTGCCAGCAGTGAACTCCCGGGGAAGAACACTGAAGCTTTCTTT
15	TRBV5-6	NA	NA	TRBJ2-6	CASSFLGRGANVLTF	TGTGCCAGCAGCTTTTTGGGGCGTGGGGCCAACGTCCTGACTTTC
15	TRBV2	many	NA	TRBJ2-1	CASSVRRQNYNEQFF	TGTGCCAGCAGTGTCCGGCGACAGAACTACAATGAGCAGTTCTTC
17	TRBV6-1	few	NA	TRBJ1-6	CASSGTQTSSYNSPLHF	TGTGCCAGCAGTGGAACACAGACGAGCTCCTATAATTCACCCCTCCACTTT
14	TRBV3-1	many	NA	TRBJ1-5	CASRPKGGNQPQHF	TGTGCCAGCAGGCCGAAGGGGGGTAATCAGCCCCAGCATTTT
12	TRBV30	many	NA	TRBJ2-7	CAWSVSLIEQYF	TGTGCCTGGAGTGTGAGTCTAATCGAGCAGTACTTC